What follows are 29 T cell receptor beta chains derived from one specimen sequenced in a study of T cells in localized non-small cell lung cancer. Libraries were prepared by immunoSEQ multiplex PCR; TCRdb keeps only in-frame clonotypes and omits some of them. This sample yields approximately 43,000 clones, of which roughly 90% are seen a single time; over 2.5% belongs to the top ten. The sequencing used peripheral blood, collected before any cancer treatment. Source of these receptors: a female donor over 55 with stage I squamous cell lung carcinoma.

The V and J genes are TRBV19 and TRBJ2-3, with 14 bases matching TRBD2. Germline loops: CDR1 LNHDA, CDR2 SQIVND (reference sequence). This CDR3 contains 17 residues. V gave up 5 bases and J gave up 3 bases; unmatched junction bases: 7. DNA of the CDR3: TGTGCCAGTAGTCCACGACTAGCGGGAGGGAAGACAGATACGCAGTATTTT. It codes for CASSPRLAGGKTDTQYF.

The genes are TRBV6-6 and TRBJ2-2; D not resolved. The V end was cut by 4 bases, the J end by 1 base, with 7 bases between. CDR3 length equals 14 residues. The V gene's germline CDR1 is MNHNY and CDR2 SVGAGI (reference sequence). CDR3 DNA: TGTGCCAGCAGTTCGGGCGGGAACACCGGGGAGCTGTTTTTT. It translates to CASSSGGNTGELFF.

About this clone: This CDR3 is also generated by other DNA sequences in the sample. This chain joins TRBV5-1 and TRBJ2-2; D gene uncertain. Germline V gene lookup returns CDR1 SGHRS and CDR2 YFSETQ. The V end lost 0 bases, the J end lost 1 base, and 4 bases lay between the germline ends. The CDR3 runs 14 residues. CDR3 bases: TGCGCCAGCAGCTTGGCCGTGAACACCGGGGAGCTGTTTTTT. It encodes CASSLAVNTGELFF. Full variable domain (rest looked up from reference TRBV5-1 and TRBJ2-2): KAGVTQTPRYLIKTRGQQVTLSCSPISGHRSVSWYQQTPGQGLQFLFEYFSETQRNKGNFPGRFSGRQFSNSRSEMNVSTLELGDSALYLCASSLAVNTGELFFGEGSRLTVL.

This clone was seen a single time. The CDR3 here is CASSSLLSGETQYF. CDR3 DNA sequence: TGTGCCAGCAGCTCGCTCCTCAGCGGGGAGACCCAGTACTTC. V gene TRBV11-1 combines with J gene TRBJ2-5; D perhaps matches TRBD2 (6 bases). Trimming shortened V by 4 bases and J by 5 bases, and 14 bases separated the two germline ends. Germline CDR1 SGHAT, CDR2 FQDESV (reference sequence). The CDR3 has 14 amino acids.

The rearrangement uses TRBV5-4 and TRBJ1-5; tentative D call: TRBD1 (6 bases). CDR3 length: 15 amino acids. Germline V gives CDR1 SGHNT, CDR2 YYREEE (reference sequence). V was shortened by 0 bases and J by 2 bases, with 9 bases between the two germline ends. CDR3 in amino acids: CASSLGGAGNQPQHF. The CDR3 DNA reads TGTGCCAGCAGCTTGGGGGGGGCCGGCAATCAGCCCCAGCATTTT.

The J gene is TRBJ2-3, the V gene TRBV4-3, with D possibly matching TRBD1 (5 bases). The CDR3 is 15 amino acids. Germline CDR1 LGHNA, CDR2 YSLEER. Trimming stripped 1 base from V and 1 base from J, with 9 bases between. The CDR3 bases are TGCGCCAGCAGCCAAGGGCTGGGGCGCACAGATACGCAGTATTTT. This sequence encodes CASSQGLGRTDTQYF.

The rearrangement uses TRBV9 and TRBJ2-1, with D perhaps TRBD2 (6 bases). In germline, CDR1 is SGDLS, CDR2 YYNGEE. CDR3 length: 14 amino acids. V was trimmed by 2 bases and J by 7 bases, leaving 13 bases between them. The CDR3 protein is CASSVLEGRNEQFF. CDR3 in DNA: TGTGCCAGCAGCGTGCTGGAGGGCCGTAATGAGCAGTTCTTC.

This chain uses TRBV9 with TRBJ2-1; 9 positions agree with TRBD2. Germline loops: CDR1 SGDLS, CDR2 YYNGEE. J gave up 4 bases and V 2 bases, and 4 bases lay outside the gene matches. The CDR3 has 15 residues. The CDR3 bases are TGTGCCAGCAGCGTGGGAAGCGGGGGGTACAATGAGCAGTTCTTC. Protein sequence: CASSVGSGGYNEQFF.

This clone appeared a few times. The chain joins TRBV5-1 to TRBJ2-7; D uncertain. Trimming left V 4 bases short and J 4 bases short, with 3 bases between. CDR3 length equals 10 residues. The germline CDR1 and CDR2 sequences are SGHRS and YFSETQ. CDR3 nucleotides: TGCGCCAGCAGCGCGTACGAGCAGTACTTC. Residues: CASSAYEQYF.

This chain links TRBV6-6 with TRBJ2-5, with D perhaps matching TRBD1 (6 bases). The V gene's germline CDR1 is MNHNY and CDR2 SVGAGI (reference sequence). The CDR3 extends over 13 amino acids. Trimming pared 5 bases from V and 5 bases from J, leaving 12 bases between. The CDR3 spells CASSQGSRETQYF. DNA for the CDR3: TGTGCCAGCAGTCAGGGGTCCCGGGAGACCCAGTACTTC.

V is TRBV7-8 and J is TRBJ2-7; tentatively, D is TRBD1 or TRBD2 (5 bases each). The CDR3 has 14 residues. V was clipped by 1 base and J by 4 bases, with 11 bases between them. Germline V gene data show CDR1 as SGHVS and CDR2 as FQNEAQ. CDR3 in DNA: TGTGCCAGCAGCTTAGGGGGACGGATTTACGAGCAGTACTTC. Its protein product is CASSLGGRIYEQYF.

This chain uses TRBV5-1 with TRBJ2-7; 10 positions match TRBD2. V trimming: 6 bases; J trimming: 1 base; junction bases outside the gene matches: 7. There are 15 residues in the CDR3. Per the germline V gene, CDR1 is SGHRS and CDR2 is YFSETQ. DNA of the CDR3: TGCGCCAGCAATCCCACGGGACTAGCGTCCTACGAGCAGTACTTC. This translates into CASNPTGLASYEQYF.

The CDR3 DNA reads as TGCGCCAGCAGCCTCGGGTCCGCCTCCAATGAGCAGTTCTTC. This gives the protein CASSLGSASNEQFF. This chain links TRBV5-1 with TRBJ2-1; D call uncertain. Germline CDR1 SGHRS, CDR2 YFSETQ. The CDR3 has 14 residues. Trimming took off 4 bases at V and 6 bases at J, with 14 bases between the two ends. Full variable domain (outside the CDR3, taken from reference TRBV5-1 and TRBJ2-1): KAGVTQTPRYLIKTRGQQVTLSCSPISGHRSVSWYQQTPGQGLQFLFEYFSETQRNKGNFPGRFSGRQFSNSRSEMNVSTLELGDSALYLCASSLGSASNEQFFGPGTRLTVL.

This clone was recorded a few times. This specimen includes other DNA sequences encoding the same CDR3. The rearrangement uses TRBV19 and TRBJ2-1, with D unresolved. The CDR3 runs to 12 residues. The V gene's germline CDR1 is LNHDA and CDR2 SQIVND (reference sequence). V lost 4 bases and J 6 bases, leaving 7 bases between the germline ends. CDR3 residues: CASSTPPNEQFF. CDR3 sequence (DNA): TGTGCCAGTAGTACCCCCCCCAATGAGCAGTTCTTC.

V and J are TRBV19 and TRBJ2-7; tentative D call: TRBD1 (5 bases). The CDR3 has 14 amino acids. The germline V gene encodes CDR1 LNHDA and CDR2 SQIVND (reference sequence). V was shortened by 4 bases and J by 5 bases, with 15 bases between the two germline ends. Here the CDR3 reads CASSRVAGWDEQYF. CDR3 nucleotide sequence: TGTGCCAGTAGTAGGGTAGCAGGGTGGGACGAGCAGTACTTC.

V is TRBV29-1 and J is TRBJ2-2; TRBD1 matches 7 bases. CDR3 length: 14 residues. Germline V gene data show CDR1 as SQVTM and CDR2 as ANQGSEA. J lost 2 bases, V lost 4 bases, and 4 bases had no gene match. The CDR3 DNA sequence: TGCAGCGTTGTGGGGACAGTAAACACCGGGGAGCTGTTTTTT. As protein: CSVVGTVNTGELFF.

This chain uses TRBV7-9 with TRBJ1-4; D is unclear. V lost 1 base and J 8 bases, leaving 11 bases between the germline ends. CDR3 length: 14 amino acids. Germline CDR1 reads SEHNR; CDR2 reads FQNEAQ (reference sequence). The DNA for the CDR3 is TGTGCCAGCAGCTTAGAATCCGGTGGGGAAAAACTGTTTTTT. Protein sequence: CASSLESGGEKLFF.

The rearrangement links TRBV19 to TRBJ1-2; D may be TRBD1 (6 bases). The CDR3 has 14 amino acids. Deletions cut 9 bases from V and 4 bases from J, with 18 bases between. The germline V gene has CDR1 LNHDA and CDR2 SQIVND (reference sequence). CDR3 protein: CASEQGGFGYGYTF. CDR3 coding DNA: TGTGCCAGCGAACAGGGAGGTTTCGGCTATGGCTACACCTTC.

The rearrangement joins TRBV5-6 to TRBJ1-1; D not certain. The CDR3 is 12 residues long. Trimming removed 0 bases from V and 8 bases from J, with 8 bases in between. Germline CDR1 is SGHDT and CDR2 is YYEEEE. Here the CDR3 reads CASSLGPLEAFF. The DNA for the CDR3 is TGTGCCAGCAGCTTGGGGCCCCTGGAAGCTTTCTTT.

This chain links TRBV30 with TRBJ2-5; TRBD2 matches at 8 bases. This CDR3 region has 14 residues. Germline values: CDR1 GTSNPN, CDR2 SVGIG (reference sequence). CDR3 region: CGCSSVAGLETQYF. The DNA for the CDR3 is TGTGGGTGTTCGAGCGTAGCGGGACTGGAGACCCAGTACTTC.

The CDR3: CASSSDRGRETQYF. The CDR3 DNA sequence: TGTGCCAGCAGCTCGGACAGGGGGCGAGAGACCCAGTACTTC. J is TRBJ2-5 and V is TRBV7-2, with 11 bases aligning to TRBD1. The CDR3 runs 14 residues. Trimming at V came to 4 bases and at J to 4 bases, leaving 2 bases not matched to a gene. Germline CDR1 reads SGHTA; CDR2 reads FQGNSA.

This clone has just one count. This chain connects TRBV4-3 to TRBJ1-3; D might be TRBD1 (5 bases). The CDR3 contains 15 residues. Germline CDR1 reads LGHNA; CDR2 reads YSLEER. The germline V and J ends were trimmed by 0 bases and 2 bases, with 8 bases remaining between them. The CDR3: CASSQDWGAGNTIYF. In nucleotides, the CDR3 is TGCGCCAGCAGCCAAGATTGGGGCGCTGGAAACACCATATATTTT.

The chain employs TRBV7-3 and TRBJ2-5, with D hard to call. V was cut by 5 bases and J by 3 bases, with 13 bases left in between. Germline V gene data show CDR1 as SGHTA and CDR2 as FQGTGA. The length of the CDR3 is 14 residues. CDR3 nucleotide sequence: TGTGCCAGCAGCCCGATGGCGGCCGAAGAGACCCAGTACTTC. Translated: CASSPMAAEETQYF.

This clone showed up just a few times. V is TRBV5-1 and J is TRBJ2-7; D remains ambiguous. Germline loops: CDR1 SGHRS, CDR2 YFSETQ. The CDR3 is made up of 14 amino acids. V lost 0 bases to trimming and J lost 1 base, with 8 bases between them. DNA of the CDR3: TGCGCCAGCAGCTTGGCCTTCACTTCCTACGAGCAGTACTTC. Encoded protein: CASSLAFTSYEQYF.

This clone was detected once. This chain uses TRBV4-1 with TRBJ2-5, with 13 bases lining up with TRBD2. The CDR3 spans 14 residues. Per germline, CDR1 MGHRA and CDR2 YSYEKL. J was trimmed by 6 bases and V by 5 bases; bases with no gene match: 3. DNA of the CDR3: TGCGCCAGCAGCAAGGGACTAGCGGGAAAGACCCAGTACTTC. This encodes CASSKGLAGKTQYF.

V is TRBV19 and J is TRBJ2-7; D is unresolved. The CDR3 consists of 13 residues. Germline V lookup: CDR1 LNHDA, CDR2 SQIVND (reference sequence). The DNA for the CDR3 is TGTGATCCTCGAAGGTTCCCCTCCTACGAGCAGTACTTC. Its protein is CDPRRFPSYEQYF. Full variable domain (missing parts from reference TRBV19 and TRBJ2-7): DGGITQSPKYLFRKEGQNVTLSCEQNLNHDAMYWYRQDPGQGLRLIYYSQIVNDFQKGDIAEGYSVSREKKESFPLTVTSAQKNPTAFYLCDPRRFPSYEQYFGPGTRLTVT.

CDR3 region: CASRTGTGVQETQYF. The CDR3 region has the DNA TGTGCCAGCAGGACCGGGACAGGGGTCCAAGAGACCCAGTACTTC. The gene calls are TRBV2 and TRBJ2-5; 10 bases fit TRBD1. Losses at the gene ends were 6 bases for V and 1 base for J; bases not matched to a gene: 5. The CDR3 is 15 amino acids. Germline CDR1 and CDR2: SNHLY and FYNNEI.

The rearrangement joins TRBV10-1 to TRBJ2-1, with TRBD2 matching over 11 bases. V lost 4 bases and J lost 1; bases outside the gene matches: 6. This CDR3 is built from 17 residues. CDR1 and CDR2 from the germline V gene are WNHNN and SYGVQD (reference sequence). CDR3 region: CASSVAGGPRSYNEQFF. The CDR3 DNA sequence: TGCGCCAGCAGTGTAGCGGGAGGGCCCCGTTCCTACAATGAGCAGTTCTTC.

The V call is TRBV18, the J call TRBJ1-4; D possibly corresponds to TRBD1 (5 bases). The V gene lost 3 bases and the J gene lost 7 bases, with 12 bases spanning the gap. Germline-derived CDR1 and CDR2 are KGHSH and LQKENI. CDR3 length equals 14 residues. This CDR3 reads CASSPSRAVEKLFF. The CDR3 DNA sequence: TGTGCCAGCTCACCTTCCAGGGCCGTTGAAAAACTGTTTTTT.